This T cell receptor beta chain was found in a study of T cells in Graves' hyperthyroidism and ophthalmopathy. CDR3 length: 13 residues. CDR1 and CDR2 from the germline V gene are SNHLY and FYNNEI. The V and J ends lost 4 bases and 4 bases respectively, with 11 bases between them. Regions amplified from RNA transcripts were the TCR beta CDR3 regions. Researchers ran a first-round RT-PCR on the TCR CDR3 using the HTBI primer set. Each CDR3 protein gets one entry after TCRdb re-called the multiplex PCR reads with MiXCR. The sample records some 530,000 distinct CDR3 sequences, approximately 23% being singletons.

The origin of this receptor is a woman in her 70s with Graves' ophthalmopathy. The rearrangement joins TRBV2 to TRBJ2-7, with D hard to call. Sequencing used blood. Here the CDR3 reads CASSGLVRYEQYF. The CDR3 DNA reads as TGTGCCAGCAGTGGGCTAGTTCGTTACGAGCAGTACTTC.